Following are 17 T cell receptor beta chains from one sample sequenced in a study of CD8+CD57+ T cells in acquired aplastic anemia. Patients sequenced had flow cytometry evidence of CD8+CD57+ cell expansion. Genomic DNA served as template for TCR beta VDJ and CDR3 profiling. Each CDR3 protein is one row after TCRdb ran MiXCR on the reads. Of about 180,000 distinct CDR3 sequences in the sample, less than 50% were seen once. Sequences were obtained from sorted CD4+, CD8+, or CD8+CD57+ T cells (not recorded which) from PBMCs. The receptors come from a human donor with aplastic anemia.

This clonotype was counted once. The chain carries TRBV5-4 and TRBJ1-2; D uncertain. Germline V gene lookup returns CDR1 SGHNT and CDR2 YYREEE (reference sequence). V was clipped by 4 bases and J by 5 bases, with 18 bases between them. CDR3 length: 15 amino acids. CDR3 loop: CASSLIGRTPYGYTF. In nucleotides, the CDR3 is TGTGCCAGCAGCCTCATCGGACGGACTCCATATGGCTACACCTTC.

For this clonotype: Possible read error: a much larger clone is one base away. This chain links TRBV14 with TRBJ2-1; 15 nucleotides align to TRBD2. The CDR3 totals 17 residues. CDR1 is SGHDN, CDR2 FVKESK, per germline. The CDR3 loop reads CASSQTGLAGGPAEQVF. CDR3 sequence (DNA): TGTGCCAGCAGCCAAACCGGACTAGCGGGGGGGCCGGCTGAGCAGGTCTTC.

This clonotype has a count of ten or more. The rearrangement uses TRBV7-3 and TRBJ2-3; 7 nucleotides agree with TRBD1. CDR1 and CDR2 from the germline V gene are SGHTA and FQGTGA. There are 12 residues in the CDR3. The trim removed 7 bases at V and 10 bases at J, leaving 8 bases unmatched. CDR3 region: CASTRYRGAQYF. In DNA form, the CDR3 reads TGTGCCAGCACTCGATACAGGGGAGCGCAGTATTTT.

This clonotype was found many times. The rearrangement uses TRBV30 and TRBJ2-1; no reliable D call. Germline V gene lookup returns CDR1 GTSNPN and CDR2 SVGIG (reference sequence). This CDR3 has 11 amino acids. V lost 7 bases and J 6 bases, leaving 10 bases between the germline ends. This chain's CDR3 is CAFTSGNEQFF. The CDR3 nucleotides read TGTGCCTTCACCTCGGGCAATGAGCAGTTCTTC. The entire variable domain, with the rest obtained from reference TRBV30 and TRBJ2-1, is as follows: SQTIHQWPATLVQPVGSPLSLECTVEGTSNPNLYWYRQAAGRGLQLLFYSVGIGQISSEVPQNLSASRPQDRQFILSSKKLLLSDSGFYLCAFTSGNEQFFGPGTRLTVL.

Details on this clonotype: The junction departs from germline at one end; a sequencing error may be responsible. The chain uses TRBV20-1 and TRBJ2-1; 8 positions agree with TRBD1. Germline assignment: CDR1 DFQATT and CDR2 SNEGSKA (reference sequence). The CDR3 is 14 amino acids. CDR3 amino acids: CSTRIGQGANEKFF. The CDR3 region has the DNA TGCAGTACTAGGATAGGCCAGGGGGCAAATGAGAAGTTCTTC.

This chain connects TRBV19 to TRBJ1-1; D unclear. Per the germline V gene, CDR1 is LNHDA and CDR2 is SQIVND (reference sequence). The CDR3 spans 11 residues. Trimming removed 6 bases at V and 5 bases at J, with 7 bases between. The CDR3 reads CASRVGTEAFF. CDR3 nucleotides: TGTGCCAGTAGGGTGGGGACTGAAGCTTTCTTT.

This clonotype showed up many times. The chain joins TRBV12-3 or TRBV12-4 to TRBJ2-2, with D uncertain. V lost 5 bases and J 5 bases, leaving 9 bases between the germline ends. The CDR3 length is 13 residues. The CDR3 coding sequence is TGTGCCAGCAGTCTGAACCCTACCGGGGAGCTGTTTTTT. Translated: CASSLNPTGELFF.

The chain carries TRBV24-1 and TRBJ2-2; perhaps TRBD1 as D (6 bases). The CDR3 is 14 residues long. Trimming pared 7 bases from V and 3 bases from J, leaving 11 bases between. In germline, CDR1 is KGHDR, CDR2 SFDVKD. The CDR3 DNA reads TGTGCCACCAGGTGGACAGTCGACACCGGGGAGCTGTTTTTT. Translation gives CATRWTVDTGELFF.

The sample holds a few counts of this clonotype. V gene TRBV20-1 combines with J gene TRBJ2-7, with 9 bases matching TRBD1. The CDR3 length is 12 residues. The germline V gene has CDR1 DFQATT and CDR2 SNEGSKA (reference sequence). Trimming at V came to 3 bases and at J to 6 bases, leaving 3 bases not matched to a gene. The CDR3 DNA reads as TGCAGTGCTAGGGGACAGGGCCCCGAGCAGTACTTC. It encodes CSARGQGPEQYF.

About this clonotype: A clone one base away is much larger, so this may be a read error. V gene TRBV5-6 combines with J gene TRBJ2-7; D ambiguous. Looked up from germline, CDR1 is SGHDT and CDR2 is YYEEEE. The CDR3 length is 14 residues. CDR3 protein: CASSRMDGTYKQYF. Here the CDR3 DNA reads TGTGCCAGCAGCCGGATGGACGGTACCTACAAGCAGTACTTC.

This chain joins TRBV24-1 and TRBJ2-1; possibly TRBD2 for D (5 bases). The V gene lost 3 bases and the J gene lost 2 bases, with 13 bases spanning the gap. CDR3 length: 16 residues. Germline CDR1 KGHDR, CDR2 SFDVKD. The CDR3 region has the DNA TGTGCCACCAGTGATAAGATCGCGGGTGCCTACAATGAGCAGTTCTTC. This sequence encodes CATSDKIAGAYNEQFF.

This clonotype showed up just once. This chain links TRBV5-4 with TRBJ2-2; D is uncertain. This CDR3 has 15 residues. Germline V gene sequence: CDR1 SGHNT, CDR2 YYREEE (reference sequence). The V end was cut by 4 bases, the J end by 0 bases, with 10 bases between. The CDR3 spells CASSPLTSNTGELFF. The CDR3 bases are TGTGCCAGCAGCCCTCTGACCTCGAACACCGGGGAGCTGTTTTTT. Drawing the rest from reference TRBV5-4 and TRBJ2-2, the complete variable domain is ETGVTQSPTHLIKTRGQQVTLRCSSQSGHNTVSWYQQALGQGPQFIFQYYREEENGRGNFPPRFSGLQFPNYSSELNVNALELDDSALYLCASSPLTSNTGELFFGEGSRLTVL.

This clonotype has only a few counts. V and J are TRBV4-3 and TRBJ1-6; a weak D match, TRBD1 (5 bases). The V gene lost 0 bases and the J gene lost 7 bases, with 19 bases spanning the gap. CDR3 length: 18 residues. Germline V gene lookup returns CDR1 LGHNA and CDR2 YSLEER. Here the CDR3 DNA reads TGCGCCAGCAGCCAAGACTTTCCGTTAACAGGAGGAAATTCACCCCTCCACTTT. As protein: CASSQDFPLTGGNSPLHF.

This clonotype was picked up a small number of times. The V gene is TRBV6-2 or TRBV6-3, the J gene TRBJ2-3; TRBD1 might be the D (6 bases). The CDR3 runs to 17 residues. From germline, CDR1 is MNHEY and CDR2 SVGEGT. V was clipped by 6 bases and J by 0 bases, with 19 bases between them. CDR3 DNA sequence: TGTGCCAGCAGACTACCTGAAGGACAGATTAGCACAGATACGCAGTATTTT. This translates into CASRLPEGQISTDTQYF.

This clonotype was recorded a few times. The V and J genes are TRBV13 and TRBJ2-7, with D uncertain. CDR3 size: 14 residues. V was clipped by 3 bases and J by 3 bases, with 12 bases between them. Germline loops: CDR1 PRHDT, CDR2 FYEKMQ (reference sequence). In nucleotides, the CDR3 is TGTGCCAGCAGCTTCGGTGTCGACGACTACGAGCAGTACTTC. This codes for CASSFGVDDYEQYF.

The chain recombines TRBV4-1 with TRBJ1-1; D gene ambiguous. Germline assignment: CDR1 MGHRA and CDR2 YSYEKL. Trimming stripped 0 bases from V and 5 bases from J, with 13 bases between. The CDR3 extends over 15 amino acids. CDR3: CASSQDGVVMTEAFF. The CDR3 nucleotides are TGCGCCAGCAGCCAAGATGGGGTTGTGATGACTGAAGCTTTCTTT.

The V and J genes are TRBV10-1 and TRBJ1-2, with D perhaps matching TRBD1 (5 bases). The CDR3 extends over 12 amino acids. Trimming took off 4 bases at V and 4 bases at J, with 7 bases between the two ends. Germline V lookup: CDR1 WNHNN, CDR2 SYGVQD (reference sequence). This chain's CDR3 is CASSGQTYGYTF. Here the CDR3 DNA reads TGCGCCAGCAGTGGACAGACCTATGGCTACACCTTC.